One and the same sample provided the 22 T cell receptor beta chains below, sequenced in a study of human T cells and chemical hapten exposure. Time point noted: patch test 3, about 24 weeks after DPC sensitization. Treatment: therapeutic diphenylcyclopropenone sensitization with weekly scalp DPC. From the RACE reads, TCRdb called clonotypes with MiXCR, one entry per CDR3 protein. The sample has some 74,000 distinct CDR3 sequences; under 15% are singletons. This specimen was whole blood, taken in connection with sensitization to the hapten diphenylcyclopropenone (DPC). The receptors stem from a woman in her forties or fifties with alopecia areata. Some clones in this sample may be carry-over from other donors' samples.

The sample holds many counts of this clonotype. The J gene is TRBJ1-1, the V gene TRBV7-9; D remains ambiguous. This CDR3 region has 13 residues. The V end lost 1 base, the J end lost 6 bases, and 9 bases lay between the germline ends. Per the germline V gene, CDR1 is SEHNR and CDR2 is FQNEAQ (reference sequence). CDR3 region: CASSLVQRAEAFF. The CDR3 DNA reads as TGTGCCAGCAGCTTAGTACAGCGCGCTGAAGCTTTCTTT.

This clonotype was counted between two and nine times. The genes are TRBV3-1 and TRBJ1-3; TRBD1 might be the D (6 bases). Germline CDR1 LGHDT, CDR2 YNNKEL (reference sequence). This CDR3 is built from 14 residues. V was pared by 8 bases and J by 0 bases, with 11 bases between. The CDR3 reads CASLGGISGNTIYF. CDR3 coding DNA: TGTGCCAGCCTAGGGGGGATCTCTGGAAACACCATATATTTT.

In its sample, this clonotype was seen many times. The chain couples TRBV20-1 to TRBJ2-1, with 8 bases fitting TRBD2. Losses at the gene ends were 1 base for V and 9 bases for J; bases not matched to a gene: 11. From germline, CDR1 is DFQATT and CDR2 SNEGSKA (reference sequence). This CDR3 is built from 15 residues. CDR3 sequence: CSARAGTSPKGEQFF. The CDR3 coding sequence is TGCAGTGCTAGAGCCGGGACTAGTCCGAAGGGTGAGCAGTTCTTC.

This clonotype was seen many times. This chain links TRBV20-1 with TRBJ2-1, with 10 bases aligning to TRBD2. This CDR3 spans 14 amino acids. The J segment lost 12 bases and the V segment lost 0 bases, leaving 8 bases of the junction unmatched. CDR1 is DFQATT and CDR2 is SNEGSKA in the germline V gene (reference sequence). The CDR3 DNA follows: TGCAGTGCTAGAGATGCCATGGGACTAGCGCTGCAGTTCTTC. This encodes CSARDAMGLALQFF.

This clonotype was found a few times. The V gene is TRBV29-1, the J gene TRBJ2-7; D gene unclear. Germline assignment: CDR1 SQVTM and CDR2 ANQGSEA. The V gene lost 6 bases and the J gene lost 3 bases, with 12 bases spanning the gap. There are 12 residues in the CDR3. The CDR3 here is CSVAPTGYEQYF. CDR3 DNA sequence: TGCAGCGTGGCCCCGACTGGCTACGAGCAGTACTTC.

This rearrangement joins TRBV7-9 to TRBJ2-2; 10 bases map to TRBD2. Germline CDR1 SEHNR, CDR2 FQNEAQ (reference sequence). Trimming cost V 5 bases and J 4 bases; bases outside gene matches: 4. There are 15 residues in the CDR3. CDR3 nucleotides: TGTGCCAGCAGCCCTGGACTAGCGGCCACCGGGGAGCTGTTTTTT. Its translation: CASSPGLAATGELFF.

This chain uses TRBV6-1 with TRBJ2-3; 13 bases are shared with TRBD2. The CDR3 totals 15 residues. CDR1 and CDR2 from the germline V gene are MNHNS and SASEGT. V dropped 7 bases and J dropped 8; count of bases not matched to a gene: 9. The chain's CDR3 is CASTGLAGVAGTQYF. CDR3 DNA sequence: TGTGCCAGCACTGGACTAGCGGGAGTGGCCGGTACGCAGTATTTT.

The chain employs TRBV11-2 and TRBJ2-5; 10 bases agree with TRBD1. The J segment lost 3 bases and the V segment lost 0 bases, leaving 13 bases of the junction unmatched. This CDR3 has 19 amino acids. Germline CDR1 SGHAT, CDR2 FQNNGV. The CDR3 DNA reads TGTGCCAGCAGCTTAGAGATGGGGACAGGGGCGACGACCAAAGAGACCCAGTACTTC. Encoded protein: CASSLEMGTGATTKETQYF.

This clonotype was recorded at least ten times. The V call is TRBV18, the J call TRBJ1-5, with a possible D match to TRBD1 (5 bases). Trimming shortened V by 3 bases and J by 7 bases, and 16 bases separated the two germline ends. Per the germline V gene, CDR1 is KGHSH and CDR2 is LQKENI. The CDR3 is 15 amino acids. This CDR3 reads CASSPTPTGGQPQHF. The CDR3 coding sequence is TGTGCCAGCTCACCTACCCCCACAGGCGGACAGCCCCAGCATTTT.

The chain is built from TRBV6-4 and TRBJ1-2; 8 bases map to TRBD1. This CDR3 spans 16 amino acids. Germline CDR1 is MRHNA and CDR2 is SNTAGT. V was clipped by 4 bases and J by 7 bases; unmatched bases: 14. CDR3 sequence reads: CASSADPRTGITGYTF. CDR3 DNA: TGTGCCAGCAGTGCCGATCCCCGGACAGGGATAACTGGCTACACCTTC.

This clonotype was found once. The CDR3 protein is CSARTGEETQYF. The CDR3 DNA reads as TGCAGCGCCCGGACAGGGGAAGAGACCCAGTACTTC. This chain joins TRBV29-1 and TRBJ2-5; 9 bases are a match to TRBD1. Germline values: CDR1 SQVTM, CDR2 ANQGSEA. The V segment lost 7 bases and the J segment 3 bases; nucleotides outside the gene matches: 3. The CDR3 is made up of 12 amino acids.

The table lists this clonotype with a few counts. The CDR3: CASSQEPGIPGSEQFF. Here the CDR3 DNA reads TGTGCCAGCAGCCAAGAGCCGGGAATACCGGGTAGTGAGCAGTTCTTC. This rearrangement joins TRBV3-1 to TRBJ2-1; perhaps TRBD2 as D (5 bases). V lost 0 bases, J lost 9 bases, and 18 bases lay in between. The CDR3 sequence is 16 residues long. CDR1 LGHDT and CDR2 YNNKEL come from the germline V gene (reference sequence).

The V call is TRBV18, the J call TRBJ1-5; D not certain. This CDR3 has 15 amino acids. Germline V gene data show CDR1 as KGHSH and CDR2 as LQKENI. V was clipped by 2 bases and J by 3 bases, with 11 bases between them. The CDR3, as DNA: TGTGCCAGCTCACCAATGGCCGAAAACAATCAGCCCCAGCATTTT. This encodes CASSPMAENNQPQHF.

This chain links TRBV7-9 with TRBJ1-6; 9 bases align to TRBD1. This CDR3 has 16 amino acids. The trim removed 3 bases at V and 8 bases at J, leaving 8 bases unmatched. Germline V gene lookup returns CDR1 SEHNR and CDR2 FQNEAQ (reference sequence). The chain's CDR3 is CASSFALGQGYSPLHF. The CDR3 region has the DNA TGTGCCAGCAGCTTCGCGTTGGGACAGGGATATTCACCCCTCCACTTT.

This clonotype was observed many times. This CDR3 reads CASSSPGKEQFF. CDR3 sequence (DNA): TGTGCCAGCAGCTCCCCAGGGAAAGAGCAGTTCTTC. The rearrangement links TRBV7-6 to TRBJ2-1; TRBD1 is a possible D gene (5 bases). The CDR3 consists of 12 residues. Germline assignment: CDR1 SGHVS and CDR2 FNYEAQ. V was pared by 4 bases and J by 10 bases, with 11 bases between.

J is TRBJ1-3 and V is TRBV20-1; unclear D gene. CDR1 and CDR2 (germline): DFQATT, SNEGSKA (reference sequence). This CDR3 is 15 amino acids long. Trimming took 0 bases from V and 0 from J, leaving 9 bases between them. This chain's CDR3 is CSARDFGNSGNTIYF. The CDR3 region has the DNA TGCAGTGCTAGAGATTTCGGGAACTCTGGAAACACCATATATTTT.

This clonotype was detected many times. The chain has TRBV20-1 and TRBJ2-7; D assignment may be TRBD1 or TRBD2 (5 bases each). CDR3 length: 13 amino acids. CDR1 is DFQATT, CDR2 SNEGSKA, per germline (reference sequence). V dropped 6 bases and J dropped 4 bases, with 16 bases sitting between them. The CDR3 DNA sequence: TGCAGTGCCATCAATTCCGGGGCATACGAGCAGTACTTC. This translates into CSAINSGAYEQYF.

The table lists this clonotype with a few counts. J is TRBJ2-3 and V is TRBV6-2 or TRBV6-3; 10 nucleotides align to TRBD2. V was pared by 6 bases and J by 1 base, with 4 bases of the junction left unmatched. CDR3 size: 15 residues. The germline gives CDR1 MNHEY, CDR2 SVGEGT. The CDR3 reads CASRGLAVGTDTQYF. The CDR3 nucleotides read TGTGCCAGCAGAGGACTAGCGGTTGGCACAGATACGCAGTATTTT.

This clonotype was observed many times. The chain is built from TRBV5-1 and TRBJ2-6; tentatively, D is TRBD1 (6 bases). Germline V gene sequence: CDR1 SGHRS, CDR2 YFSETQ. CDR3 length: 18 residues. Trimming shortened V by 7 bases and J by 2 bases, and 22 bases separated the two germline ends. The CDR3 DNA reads TGCGCCAGCGGATACCCACCCTTACAGGGAGCTGGGGCCAACGTCCTGACTTTC. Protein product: CASGYPPLQGAGANVLTF.

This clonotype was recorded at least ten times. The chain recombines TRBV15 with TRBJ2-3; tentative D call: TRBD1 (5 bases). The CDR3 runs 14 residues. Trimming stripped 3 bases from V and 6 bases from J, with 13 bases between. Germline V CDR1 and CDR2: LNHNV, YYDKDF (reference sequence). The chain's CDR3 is CATSRGLAGDTQYF. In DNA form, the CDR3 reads TGTGCCACCAGCAGGGGGCTGGCTGGCGATACGCAGTATTTT.

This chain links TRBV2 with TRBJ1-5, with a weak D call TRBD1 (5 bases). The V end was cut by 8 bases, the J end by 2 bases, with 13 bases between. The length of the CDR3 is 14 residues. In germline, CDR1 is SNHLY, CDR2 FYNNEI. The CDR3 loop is CASEAGGGNQPQHF. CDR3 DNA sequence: TGTGCCAGCGAGGCGGGGGGTGGCAATCAGCCCCAGCATTTT.

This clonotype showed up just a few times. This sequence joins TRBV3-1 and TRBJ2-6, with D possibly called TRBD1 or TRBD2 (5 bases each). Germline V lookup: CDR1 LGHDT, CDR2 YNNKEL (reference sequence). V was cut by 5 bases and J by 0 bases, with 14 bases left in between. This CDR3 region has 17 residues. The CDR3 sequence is CASSSGQSSSGANVLTF. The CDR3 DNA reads TGTGCCAGCAGCAGCGGACAATCCAGCTCTGGGGCCAACGTCCTGACTTTC.